These T cell receptor beta chains were read from a single sample in a study of cytomegalovirus exposure and HLA in healthy donors. Measured with immunoSEQ multiplex PCR; TCRdb has only the in-frame clones, and not every one. Of fewer than 200,000 clones in the sample, about 9% are singletons; the top ten hold approximately 1.4%. Sequencing used PBMCs. These TCRs come from a woman in her 30s in good health and CMV-seropositive. Both conserved end residues are part of each CDR3. The D gene is left open where the match is weak. Size is stated for part of the rows, as once, few or many counts, or as a class when the clone is expanded.

TRBJ2-6 - few TRBV5-1 CASSLASGTGANVLTF TGCGCCAGCAGCTTGGCTTCGGGAACTGGGGCCAACGTCCTGACTTTC
TRBJ2-3 TRBD2 - TRBV7-8 CASSPHGRTSGTDTQYF TGTGCCAGCAGCCCCCATGGAAGGACTAGCGGCACAGATACGCAGTATTTT
TRBJ2-2 - few TRBV2 CASRGYRNTGELFF TGTGCCAGCAGGGGCTACAGGAACACCGGGGAGCTGTTTTTT
TRBJ1-3 - few TRBV4-1 CASSQWAGGPSGNTIYF TGCGCCAGCAGCCAATGGGCGGGGGGGCCCTCTGGAAACACCATATATTTT
TRBJ2-2 - - TRBV2 CASGSLYTGELFF TGTGCCAGCGGGAGCCTTTACACCGGGGAGCTGTTTTTT
TRBJ1-1 TRBD1 few TRBV5-8 CASRIWTGVNTEAFF TGTGCCAGCAGAATCTGGACAGGAGTGAACACTGAAGCTTTCTTT
TRBJ2-7 TRBD1 - TRBV18 CASSSDREQYF TGTGCCAGCTCATCGGACAGGGAGCAGTACTTC
TRBJ1-5 - few TRBV12-5 CASGESIGTSRRPQHF TGTGCTAGTGGGGAATCCATTGGGACTTCTAGGCGGCCCCAGCATTTT
TRBJ2-7 - many TRBV19 CASSIVSGADYEQYF TGTGCCAGTAGTATTGTGTCAGGGGCCGACTACGAGCAGTACTTC
TRBJ1-1 - - TRBV29-1 CSVDQALDTEAFF TGCAGCGTCGACCAGGCCCTTGACACTGAAGCTTTCTTT
TRBJ1-1 - few TRBV7-2 CASSPGYYPEAFF TGTGCCAGCAGCCCAGGGTATTACCCTGAAGCTTTCTTT
TRBJ1-1 - few TRBV6-5 CASSWGGENTEAFF TGTGCCAGCAGTTGGGGAGGGGAGAACACTGAAGCTTTCTTT
TRBJ2-3 - - TRBV15 CATSRVEDTQYF TGTGCCACCAGCAGAGTGGAGGATACGCAGTATTTT
TRBJ2-1 TRBD2 few TRBV15 CATRGLAGEAEQFF TGTGCCACTAGGGGACTAGCGGGAGAGGCTGAGCAGTTCTTC
TRBJ2-7 TRBD1 few TRBV2 CASSETGVRRALEQYF TGTGCCAGCAGTGAAACAGGGGTCCGAAGGGCCTTAGAGCAGTACTTC
TRBJ2-5 TRBD2 - TRBV30 CAWSRGGAQETQYF TGTGCCTGGTCTCGGGGGGGAGCCCAAGAGACCCAGTACTTC
TRBJ2-1 TRBD2 few TRBV5-1 CASSFGLAADNEQFF TGCGCCAGCAGTTTTGGACTAGCGGCCGACAATGAGCAGTTCTTC
TRBJ2-7 - few TRBV7-2 CASSLESASVYEQYF TGTGCCAGCAGCTTAGAATCAGCTAGCGTCTACGAGCAGTACTTC
TRBJ2-1 - few TRBV5-6 CASSGGPGVEAYEQFF TGTGCCAGCAGCGGGGGCCCGGGCGTCGAGGCCTATGAGCAGTTCTTC
TRBJ2-7 - - TRBV7-9 CASSLLTGNSGDEQYF TGTGCCAGCAGCTTATTGACAGGCAATTCAGGAGACGAGCAGTACTTC
TRBJ2-7 - few TRBV5-1 CASSADSYEQYF TGCGCCAGCAGCGCCGACAGTTACGAGCAGTACTTC
TRBJ1-5 TRBD1 few TRBV7-2 CASSRAQGVQPQHF TGTGCCAGCAGCCGAGCGCAGGGGGTTCAGCCCCAGCATTTT
TRBJ1-2 - - TRBV5-6 CASIHTGGVSYGYTF TGTGCCAGCATCCACACGGGGGGTGTTAGCTATGGCTACACCTTC
TRBJ2-4 - - TRBV6-1 CASSEETRRIQYF TGTGCCAGCAGTGAAGAGACTAGAAGAATTCAGTACTTC
TRBJ2-7 TRBD1 few TRBV6-1 CASGDRGNEQYF TGTGCCAGCGGGGACAGGGGCAACGAGCAGTACTTC
TRBJ2-1 TRBD2 - TRBV5-1 CASSQTLAGGPYEQFF TGCGCCAGCAGCCAGACCCTAGCGGGAGGGCCGTATGAGCAGTTCTTC
TRBJ1-4 TRBD1 - TRBV2 CASGTGGRDEKLFF TGTGCCAGCGGGACAGGGGGGCGAGATGAAAAACTGTTTTTT
TRBJ2-7 - many TRBV2 CASSDRQMWDF TGTGCCAGCAGTGACCGACAGATGTGGGACTTC
TRBJ2-1 TRBD2 - TRBV6-5 CASSYSAGGLGNEQFF TGTGCCAGCAGTTACTCAGCGGGAGGGCTGGGTAATGAGCAGTTCTTC
TRBJ1-5 - few TRBV5-1 CASSLDMDQPQHF TGCGCCAGCAGCTTGGACATGGATCAGCCCCAGCATTTT
TRBJ2-2 TRBD2 - TRBV14 CASSPLAGGPGELFF TGTGCCAGCAGCCCTTTAGCGGGAGGGCCCGGGGAGCTGTTTTTT
TRBJ2-1 TRBD2 few TRBV27 CASSSPHLLADRYNEQFF TGTGCCAGCAGTTCGCCCCACCTACTAGCGGATCGATACAATGAGCAGTTCTTC
TRBJ1-1 - few TRBV4-1 CASSPKPTTLGNTEAFF TGCGCCAGCAGCCCAAAGCCGACCACCCTAGGGAACACTGAAGCTTTCTTT